This T cell receptor beta chain was recovered during a study of PD-1 blockade in classical Hodgkin lymphoma. General study points: Patients starting nivolumab under 1 year after ASCT were excluded. Newly diagnosed patients reportedly trailed healthy donors in baseline TCR diversity.

Worth noting for this clone: What it binds is not known.

The time point was: cycle 4 day 1 (C4D1), after less than seven weeks of nivolumab. Every one of the patients relapsed after autologous stem cell transplantation (brentuximab vedotin exposure was variable). Profiled with immunoSEQ multiplex PCR; TCRdb holds only in-frame clones, not every one. This sample has 25,000 to 30,000 clones; about four fifths occur once, and the top ten carry about 16%. Germline V gene sequence: CDR1 SGHRS, CDR2 YFSETQ. This CDR3 has 14 amino acids. The chain employs TRBV5-1 and TRBJ2-5; D gene uncertain. The J call may be in error: the DNA end matches TRBJ2-7 better. The clonotype was recovered from a human donor with classical Hodgkin lymphoma. The specimen was peripheral blood mononuclear cells (PBMCs), collected before the fourth cycle of nivolumab. Here the CDR3 reads CASSPGVGSYEQYF. Here the CDR3 DNA reads TGCGCCAGCAGCCCAGGAGTTGGCTCCTACGAGCAGTACTTC.